The sequence of this T cell receptor (beta chain) was determined in a study of CD8+ T cells in alopecia areata (dated by TCRdb to the late 2010s). In terms of the full investigation: To study T cell clonal expansion in alopecia areata, the researchers applied high-throughput TCRbeta sequencing to both the C3H/HeJ mouse model and human patients. Scalp clonality was compared across normal scalp (n=4), patchy alopecia areata scalp (n=8), and alopecia totalis/universalis scalp (n=8). The RNA source kit depended on sample type: the PAXgene miRNA kit for fixed scalp, the miRNeasy kit for PBMCs, and the RNeasy kit for mouse skin. Human TCRbeta sequencing covered scalp tissue and sorted CD4+ and CD8+ peripheral blood T cells from patchy and totalis/universalis alopecia areata patients and healthy controls. TCRbeta CDR3 regions were amplified by immunoSEQ multiplex PCR with 35 Vbeta forward and 13 Jbeta reverse primers. What the authors observed across the whole study: Higher clonality and more expanded CD8+ clones were observed in lesional scalp than in normal scalp, particularly in alopecia totalis/universalis, a finding suggestive of antigenic drive. TCR sequences shared between patients were less clear than in mice, possibly partly because of HLA diversity in the patient population. Unlike mouse skin, which is dominated by gammadelta T cells, normal human skin has resident alphabeta T cells that are also sequenced, and this complicates analysis of the scalp TCR repertoire.

The germline V gene supplies CDR1 SGHRS and CDR2 YFSETQ. V is cut by 3 bases and J by 4 bases, and the space between the germline ends is 10 bases. The CDR3 covers 13 residues, taking in both the cysteine and the phenylalanine. Of the read, only the CDR3 DNA is kept; its 39 bases are in frame from base 1. After PBMCs were isolated by density centrifugation and stained for CD3, CD4 and CD8, a FACSAria was used to sort CD4+ and CD8+ T cells. Unaffected controls provided scalp biopsies and blood samples. To prepare the library, the immunoSEQ multiplex PCR assay was applied. RNA was extracted from all samples and reverse transcribed into cDNA as template for TCR sequencing. First-strand cDNA was synthesized with SuperScript III using a 2:1 mix of oligo-dT and random hexamers. A synthetic immune receptor repertoire was used to measure amplification bias, and any remaining bias was corrected computationally. As for how the authors treated the data: Raw reads were preprocessed to remove errors, and CDR3 was defined according to IMGT conventions as the region from the conserved cysteine to phenylalanine. Clonality was computed as 1 minus the Shannon entropy, with the entropy normalized by log2 of the number of productive unique TCRs. CD4 or CD8 identity of scalp clones was inferred by cross-referencing scalp TCRbeta sequences with sorted blood CD4 and CD8 repertoires. TCRdb retrieved this table from immuneACCESS and kept in-frame rearrangements only. Not all clones are present; in checked studies, unresolved V genes account for under half, and no reason is known for the remainder. Clonal size and the V and J genes are those of that table, whereas D and trimming came from the DNA. This sample has about 110,000 clones in its table, and roughly 60% of those were observed once. The ten most abundant clones make up roughly 19% of the sample.

Notes on this clone: It has no known antigen specificity. No base quality values were provided; no much bigger clone lies one nucleotide off.

In this chain, TRBV5-1 is recombined with TRBJ1-1, with TRBD1 as a weak D call on 5 bases. The sequencing sample was made of CD8+ T cells sorted from blood. The source is a human donor in good health. The sequenced DNA is TGCGCCAGCAGCTATGCAGGGCGCACTGAAGCTTTCTTT. This yields the protein CASSYAGRTEAFF.